These 30 T cell receptor beta chains were sequenced from one sample in a study of blood T cell repertoires in COVID-19. Measured with immunoSEQ multiplex PCR; TCRdb has only the in-frame clones, and not every one. This table holds roughly 230,000 clones, approximately 83% found once. Material for sequencing was peripheral blood. The receptors stem from a man in his forties or fifties with acute or convalescent COVID-19.

This clone was counted between two and nine times. The gene calls are TRBV2 and TRBJ1-2, with 9 bases matching TRBD1. The CDR3 contains 14 residues. With V trimmed by 7 bases and J by 4 bases, 7 bases remained unmatched. Germline V gene sequence: CDR1 SNHLY, CDR2 FYNNEI. The CDR3 bases are TGTGCCAGCATCTCCGGGACAGGGTCCTATGGCTACACCTTC. Its translation: CASISGTGSYGYTF.

V is TRBV7-8 and J is TRBJ2-1, with TRBD2 matching over 8 bases. Germline V gene sequence: CDR1 SGHVS, CDR2 FQNEAQ. The CDR3 sequence is 16 residues long. The junction had 10 bases not matched to a gene; V was cut back by 5 bases and J by 4 bases. The CDR3 bases are TGTGCCAGCAGCCTCACGGGAGGGGTCGGATACAATGAGCAGTTCTTC. As protein: CASSLTGGVGYNEQFF. Full variable domain (missing parts from reference TRBV7-8 and TRBJ2-1): GAGVSQSPRYKVAKRGQDVALRCDPISGHVSLFWYQQALGQGPEFLTYFQNEAQLDKSGLPSDRFFAERPEGSVSTLKIQRTQQEDSAVYLCASSLTGGVGYNEQFFGPGTRLTVL.

This chain connects TRBV19 to TRBJ1-6, with D perhaps TRBD1 (6 bases). This CDR3 region has 15 residues. V was cut by 5 bases and J by 8 bases, with 16 bases left in between. The germline V gene has CDR1 LNHDA and CDR2 SQIVND (reference sequence). CDR3 protein: CASSHRESLDSPLHF. The CDR3 bases are TGTGCCAGTAGTCACAGGGAAAGTCTGGATTCACCCCTCCACTTT.

The gene calls are TRBV5-6 and TRBJ2-1, with D possibly being TRBD1 (5 bases). V lost 6 bases, J lost 5 bases, and 21 bases lay in between. CDR1 SGHDT and CDR2 YYEEEE come from the germline V gene. The CDR3 has 16 residues. The CDR3 coding sequence is TGTGCCAGCAACTCCCTGGGGCTAAGACGGGACAATGAGCAGTTCTTC. This gives the protein CASNSLGLRRDNEQFF.

The chain carries TRBV4-2 and TRBJ1-2; TRBD1 matches 8 bases. Trimming removed 2 bases from V and 4 bases from J; junction bases left unmatched: 6. The CDR3 is 15 amino acids. Germline V gene lookup returns CDR1 LGHNA and CDR2 YNFKEQ. The CDR3 DNA follows: TGTGCCAGCAGCCAAACCGGACAGGGAGGCTATGGCTACACCTTC. Amino acid sequence: CASSQTGQGGYGYTF.

This clone came up once. V gene TRBV7-9 combines with J gene TRBJ2-7, with D perhaps TRBD1 (5 bases). Trimming took off 4 bases at V and 3 bases at J, with 7 bases between the two ends. The CDR3 runs to 12 residues. The germline V gene has CDR1 SEHNR and CDR2 FQNEAQ (reference sequence). CDR3 amino acids: CASSSTDYEQYF. The CDR3 nucleotides are TGTGCCAGCAGCTCGACAGACTACGAGCAGTACTTC.

The rearrangement uses TRBV4-2 and TRBJ1-6, with 7 bases matching TRBD1. With V trimmed by 0 bases and J by 4 bases, 3 bases remained unmatched. CDR3 length: 16 residues. The germline V gene encodes CDR1 LGHNA and CDR2 YNFKEQ. The CDR3: CASSQDAGQYNSPLHF. The CDR3 coding sequence is TGTGCCAGCAGCCAAGACGCGGGACAGTATAATTCACCCCTCCACTTT.

V and J are TRBV25-1 and TRBJ2-1, with 15 bases identical to TRBD2. Germline V CDR1 and CDR2: MGHDK, SYGVNS. V lost 6 bases, J lost 7 bases, and 1 base stayed unmatched. The CDR3 is 14 residues long. CDR3 coding DNA: TGTGCCAGCAGGGGGACTAGCGGGAGGAATGAGCAGTTCTTC. It specifies CASRGTSGRNEQFF.

The chain employs TRBV9 and TRBJ1-3; D remains unclear. The germline V gene encodes CDR1 SGDLS and CDR2 YYNGEE. This CDR3 region has 16 residues. Trimming cost V 3 bases and J 0 bases, with 13 bases left between them. The CDR3 loop reads CASSARHGDSGNTIYF. CDR3 in DNA: TGTGCCAGCAGCGCCCGGCACGGGGACTCTGGAAACACCATATATTTT. The full variable domain, its missing parts supplied by reference TRBV9 and TRBJ1-3, is DSGVTQTPKHLITATGQRVTLRCSPRSGDLSVYWYQQSLDQGLQFLIQYYNGEERAKGNILERFSAQQFPDLHSELNLSSLELGDSALYFCASSARHGDSGNTIYFGEGSWLTVV.

CDR3 sequence: CASSEGLAGPQETQYF. CDR3 bases: TGCGCCAGCAGTGAAGGTCTAGCGGGTCCCCAAGAGACCCAGTACTTC. The chain carries TRBV10-1 and TRBJ2-5; 8 bases match TRBD2. V lost 3 bases to trimming and J lost 1 base; unmatched junction nucleotides: 7. CDR1 is WNHNN and CDR2 is SYGVQD in the germline V gene (reference sequence). The CDR3 sequence is 16 residues long.

The chain is built from TRBV9 and TRBJ2-1; 11 bases fit TRBD2. CDR3 length: 15 residues. Germline values: CDR1 SGDLS, CDR2 YYNGEE. V shed 3 bases and J 10 bases; nucleotides not matched to a gene: 9. The CDR3 spells CASSESSGGLREQFF. The CDR3 nucleotides read TGTGCCAGCAGCGAATCTAGCGGGGGGCTTCGAGAGCAGTTCTTC.

This sequence joins TRBV13 and TRBJ2-2; TRBD2 matches at 9 bases. Trimming took 4 bases from V and 6 from J; bases not matched to a gene: 12. The germline V gene encodes CDR1 PRHDT and CDR2 FYEKMQ (reference sequence). CDR3 size: 17 residues. The CDR3 coding sequence is TGTGCCAGCAGCTCCGATTGGATAGCGGGAGATTCCGGGGAGCTGTTTTTT. Translation: CASSSDWIAGDSGELFF.

The chain carries TRBV5-1 and TRBJ2-1, with 7 bases identical to TRBD1. CDR3 length equals 16 residues. CDR1 is SGHRS, CDR2 YFSETQ, per germline. The J segment lost 8 bases and the V segment lost 4 bases, leaving 15 bases of the junction unmatched. The CDR3 reads CASSTTGTVPFDEQFF. The DNA for the CDR3 is TGCGCCAGCAGCACAACCGGGACAGTCCCCTTCGATGAGCAGTTCTTC.

The chain uses TRBV7-9 and TRBJ2-3, with 7 bases fitting TRBD2. V lost 5 bases to trimming and J lost 0 bases; unmatched junction nucleotides: 8. Germline V gene lookup returns CDR1 SEHNR and CDR2 FQNEAQ (reference sequence). This CDR3 region has 16 residues. CDR3 residues: CASSQSGGVSTDTQYF. The CDR3 nucleotides are TGTGCCAGCAGCCAATCGGGGGGAGTAAGCACAGATACGCAGTATTTT.

This rearrangement joins TRBV6-5 to TRBJ1-2; D is undetermined. Trimming left V 7 bases short and J 8 bases short, with 20 bases between. CDR1 and CDR2 (germline): MNHEY, SVGAGI. The CDR3 sequence is 14 residues long. This chain's CDR3 is CASTPGQSFSGYTF. In DNA form, the CDR3 reads TGTGCCAGCACCCCTGGGCAGTCTTTTTCCGGCTACACCTTC.

The chain joins TRBV23-1 to TRBJ2-2; D remains unclear. TRBV23-1 is placed among ORFs of uncertain function. V was shortened by 6 bases and J by 4 bases, with 24 bases between the two germline ends. There are 18 residues in the CDR3. The CDR3 protein is CASRRNFSRCRVTGELFF. The DNA for the CDR3 is TGCGCCAGCAGACGAAATTTCTCAAGGTGTCGGGTCACCGGGGAGCTGTTTTTT.

This rearrangement joins TRBV30 to TRBJ2-2; D possibly corresponds to TRBD1 (5 bases). The germline gives CDR1 GTSNPN, CDR2 SVGIG (reference sequence). The CDR3 loop spans 13 amino acids. V lost 3 bases to trimming and J lost 5 bases, with 10 bases between them. In DNA form, the CDR3 reads TGTGCCTGGAGCCCCCAGGGAACCGGGGAGCTGTTTTTT. Protein product: CAWSPQGTGELFF.

This sequence joins TRBV9 and TRBJ2-1; 8 bases match TRBD2. The CDR3 has 16 residues. Per germline, CDR1 SGDLS and CDR2 YYNGEE. V was clipped by 0 bases and J by 5 bases; unmatched bases: 7. The CDR3 region has the DNA TGTGCCAGCAGCGTAGAACTAGCGGACAACGACAATGAGCAGTTCTTC. Amino acids: CASSVELADNDNEQFF. The full variable domain, with the rest looked up from reference TRBV9 and TRBJ2-1, is DSGVTQTPKHLITATGQRVTLRCSPRSGDLSVYWYQQSLDQGLQFLIQYYNGEERAKGNILERFSAQQFPDLHSELNLSSLELGDSALYFCASSVELADNDNEQFFGPGTRLTVL.

The V gene is TRBV29-1, the J gene TRBJ1-5, with a weak D call TRBD1 (5 bases). V was trimmed by 6 bases and J by 4 bases, leaving 10 bases between them. Germline CDR1 SQVTM, CDR2 ANQGSEA. This CDR3 region has 12 residues. DNA of the CDR3: TGCAGCGTCGCGGGACCGAATCAGCCCCAGCATTTT. Encoded protein: CSVAGPNQPQHF.

This chain joins TRBV6-2 or TRBV6-3 and TRBJ2-1; D is perhaps TRBD2 (6 bases). Per germline, CDR1 MNHEY and CDR2 SVGEGT. CDR3 length: 15 residues. Trimming stripped 6 bases from V and 7 bases from J, with 19 bases between. The CDR3 region is CASSQSGPLENEQFF. In DNA form, the CDR3 reads TGTGCCAGCAGCCAAAGCGGGCCCCTCGAAAATGAGCAGTTCTTC.

V gene TRBV2 combines with J gene TRBJ1-5; D is ambiguous. CDR3 length equals 13 residues. From germline, CDR1 is SNHLY and CDR2 FYNNEI. Trimming took off 5 bases at V and 5 bases at J, with 10 bases between the two ends. The CDR3 DNA follows: TGTGCCAGCAGTCTCTCCCTTTATCAGCCCCAGCATTTT. It specifies CASSLSLYQPQHF.

The chain combines TRBV7-9 with TRBJ2-2; 8 positions agree with TRBD1. The trim removed 8 bases at V and 5 bases at J, leaving 13 bases unmatched. The CDR3 covers 16 residues. The germline V gene encodes CDR1 SEHNR and CDR2 FQNEAQ (reference sequence). The CDR3 loop is CASGKGQAPGTGELFF. The CDR3, as DNA: TGTGCCAGCGGAAAGGGACAGGCCCCGGGGACCGGGGAGCTGTTTTTT.

Worth noting for this clone: Different DNA sequences within this sample yield the same CDR3. The CDR3 DNA is TGTGCCAGCAGCTTAGAGAGGGACACTGAAGCTTTCTTT. Its protein is CASSLERDTEAFF. This rearrangement joins TRBV11-2 to TRBJ1-1; D is uncertain. The CDR3 has 13 residues. Germline CDR1 reads SGHAT; CDR2 reads FQNNGV. Between the trimmed V and J ends, which lost 0 bases and 3 bases, there was a span of 5 bases.

V is TRBV15 and J is TRBJ1-5, with TRBD1 matching 9 bases. With V trimmed by 0 bases and J by 7 bases, 7 bases remained unmatched. The CDR3 extends over 16 amino acids. Germline V gene lookup returns CDR1 LNHNV and CDR2 YYDKDF (reference sequence). The DNA for the CDR3 is TGTGCCACCAGCAGAGATCCACAGGGGGCAGGGCAGCCCCAGCATTTT. Translating gives CATSRDPQGAGQPQHF.

The genes are TRBV27 and TRBJ1-6; D not resolved. Trimming removed 5 bases from V and 8 bases from J, with 13 bases in between. CDR1 and CDR2 (germline): MNHEY, SMNVEV (reference sequence). The CDR3 covers 14 residues. This chain's CDR3 is CASSEGPRDSPLHF. As DNA, the CDR3 is TGTGCCAGCAGTGAGGGCCCTAGGGATTCACCCCTCCACTTT.

This clone was seen a few times. This chain uses TRBV7-9 with TRBJ2-7, with 8 bases matching TRBD2. The CDR3 runs to 15 residues. V dropped 5 bases and J dropped 1; count of bases not matched to a gene: 7. The germline V gene encodes CDR1 SEHNR and CDR2 FQNEAQ (reference sequence). CDR3 nucleotide sequence: TGTGCCAGCAGCCCCGGCCCGGGAGGGTCCTACGAGCAGTACTTC. Protein product: CASSPGPGGSYEQYF.

The chain links TRBV19 to TRBJ1-6, with 8 positions matching TRBD1. Germline V gives CDR1 LNHDA, CDR2 SQIVND (reference sequence). Trimming at V came to 6 bases and at J to 0 bases, leaving 13 bases not matched to a gene. This CDR3 comprises 19 residues. CDR3 sequence: CASSEEGTGASSYNSPLHF. For the CDR3, the DNA is TGTGCCAGTAGCGAAGAGGGGACAGGCGCCAGCTCCTATAATTCACCCCTCCACTTT.

The rearrangement uses TRBV12-3 or TRBV12-4 and TRBJ1-2; D gene unclear. The CDR3 spans 13 residues. Trimming shortened V by 5 bases and J by 4 bases, and 11 bases separated the two germline ends. The CDR3 protein is CASSQETTYGYTF. For the CDR3, the DNA is TGTGCCAGCAGTCAGGAGACTACCTATGGCTACACCTTC.

V gene TRBV2 combines with J gene TRBJ2-7; TRBD1 matches at 8 bases. Germline lookup yields CDR1 SNHLY and CDR2 FYNNEI. This CDR3 region has 15 residues. Trimming took 6 bases from V and 6 from J; bases not matched to a gene: 13. The chain's CDR3 is CASSLGTGRGSEQYF. In DNA form, the CDR3 reads TGTGCCAGCAGCTTAGGGACAGGTCGTGGGAGCGAGCAGTACTTC.

The rearrangement links TRBV5-5 to TRBJ1-4, with a possible D match to TRBD1 (5 bases). The V and J ends lost 2 bases and 7 bases respectively, with 12 bases between them. The CDR3 consists of 14 residues. CDR1 and CDR2 from the germline V gene are SGHKS and YYEKEE (reference sequence). For the CDR3, the DNA is TGTGCCAGCAGCTTTTCCGGACAAATTGAAAAACTGTTTTTT. It translates to CASSFSGQIEKLFF. Full variable domain (rest looked up from reference TRBV5-5 and TRBJ1-4): DAGVTQSPTHLIKTRGQQVTLRCSPISGHKSVSWYQQVLGQGPQFIFQYYEKEERGRGNFPDRFSARQFPNYSSELNVNALLLGDSALYLCASSFSGQIEKLFFGSGTQLSVL.